A selection of T cell receptor beta chains follows, all from one sample in a study of brain T cells in children with intractable seizures. Repertoires were generated with immunoSEQ multiplex PCR, while TCRdb's copy carries only in-frame clones and drops some. The profile shows fewer than 85,000 clones, roughly 91% of them singletons. This sample comprised peripheral blood, obtained at surgery. The receptors stem from a boy younger than two with tuberous sclerosis and intractable seizures. The CDR3 runs from the conserved cysteine through the conserved F or W. A D gene is named only where the DNA matches it firmly. Size is stated for part of the rows, as once, few or many counts, or as a class when the clone is expanded.

length	size	V	J	D	CDR3	DNA
15	few	TRBV4-1	TRBJ2-7	-	CASSQETDSLYEQYF	TGCGCCAGCAGCCAAGAGACAGACAGCCTATACGAGCAGTACTTC
12	-	TRBV28	TRBJ2-7	-	CASSDTGYEQYF	TGTGCCAGCAGTGATACAGGATACGAGCAGTACTTC
13	-	TRBV18	TRBJ2-1	TRBD2	CASSPIGTSLQFF	TGTGCCAGCTCACCAATCGGGACTAGCTTGCAGTTCTTC
12	once	TRBV19	TRBJ2-5	-	CATQGAGETQYF	TGTGCCACCCAAGGGGCAGGGGAGACCCAGTACTTC
16	-	TRBV27	TRBJ2-3	-	CASSLLAGTAGDTQYF	TGTGCCAGCAGTTTATTGGCGGGCACAGCTGGAGATACGCAGTATTTT
13	once	TRBV24-1	TRBJ2-1	-	CASLGRIGTEQFF	TGTGCCAGCTTAGGGCGGATAGGGACTGAGCAGTTCTTC
12	-	TRBV24-1	TRBJ1-2	-	CATSDPSGGYTF	TGTGCCACCAGTGATCCCTCTGGGGGCTACACCTTC
15	-	TRBV27	TRBJ1-1	-	CASKKGREGNTEAFF	TGTGCCAGCAAAAAGGGCAGAGAAGGGAACACTGAAGCTTTCTTT
15	-	TRBV28	TRBJ2-1	-	CASSFWGQDDNEQFF	TGTGCCAGCAGTTTTTGGGGCCAAGACGACAATGAGCAGTTCTTC
15	-	TRBV19	TRBJ1-2	-	CASSIVHGDGYGYTF	TGTGCCAGTAGTATAGTGCACGGGGACGGCTATGGCTACACCTTC
14	-	TRBV11-1	TRBJ2-1	-	CASSLGLRQNEQFF	TGTGCCAGCAGCTTAGGTCTTCGGCAGAATGAGCAGTTCTTC
10	-	TRBV21-1	TRBJ2-7	-	CASSTPGPTF	TGTGCCAGCAGCACCCCCGGGCCCACTTTC
13	-	TRBV9	TRBJ2-5	-	CASSGRWGETQYF	TGTGCCAGCAGCGGGAGGTGGGGAGAGACCCAGTACTTC
14	-	TRBV6-1	TRBJ1-6	-	CASSDRDNYSPLHF	TGTGCCAGCAGTGACCGGGACAACTATTCACCCCTCCACTTT
15	-	TRBV19	TRBJ1-5	TRBD1	CASSIFGRGLEPQHF	TGTGCCAGTAGTATATTCGGCAGGGGGCTGGAGCCCCAGCATTTT
14	-	TRBV7-9	TRBJ2-2	-	CASSLTQGSGELFF	TGTGCCAGCAGCTTAACACAGGGCAGCGGGGAGCTGTTTTTT
17	-	TRBV6-4	TRBJ2-7	TRBD2	CASSDSHLSSGAYEQYF	TGTGCCAGCAGTGACTCGCACCTATCTAGCGGGGCCTACGAGCAGTACTTC
15	-	TRBV15	TRBJ2-1	-	CATSEDRSSYNEQFF	TGTGCCACCAGCGAAGACAGGAGCTCCTACAATGAGCAGTTCTTC
12	-	TRBV24-1	TRBJ1-1	-	CATSDITGEAFF	TGTGCCACCAGTGATATAACAGGGGAAGCTTTCTTT
15	-	TRBV2	TRBJ2-5	-	CASTGRARLVETQYF	TGTGCCAGCACGGGCCGGGCCCGCCTGGTAGAGACCCAGTACTTC
11	-	TRBV20-1	TRBJ2-7	-	CSASWGEEQYF	TGCAGTGCTAGCTGGGGAGAGGAGCAGTACTTC
13	-	TRBV5-1	TRBJ2-5	-	CASSLEYQETQYF	TGCGCCAGCAGCTTGGAGTACCAAGAGACCCAGTACTTC
14	-	TRBV19	TRBJ1-1	-	CASSIVVRQGRTFF	TGTGCCAGTAGTATAGTGGTCCGGCAGGGGAGAACTTTCTTT
16	-	TRBV7-2	TRBJ2-7	TRBD2	CASSLARTSGSYEQYF	TGTGCCAGCAGCTTAGCCCGGACTAGCGGGAGCTACGAGCAGTACTTC
16	-	TRBV19	TRBJ2-1	TRBD1	CASSIRRQGLYNEQFF	TGTGCCAGTAGTATCCGCCGACAGGGGCTCTACAATGAGCAGTTCTTC
13	-	TRBV6-5	TRBJ2-7	-	CASRGGYGYEQYF	TGTGCCAGCAGGGGGGGATATGGCTACGAGCAGTACTTC
16	-	TRBV6-1	TRBJ2-5	TRBD2	CASSESLAGGRETQYF	TGTGCCAGCAGTGAATCCCTAGCGGGGGGTAGAGAGACCCAGTACTTC
12	-	TRBV28	TRBJ1-2	-	CASADPGGGYTF	TGTGCCAGTGCAGACCCCGGGGGTGGCTACACCTTC
12	few	TRBV30	TRBJ1-1	-	CALHLGSTEAFF	TGTGCCCTTCATCTGGGTTCCACTGAAGCTTTCTTT
16	-	TRBV19	TRBJ1-6	TRBD1	CASSIWGQLGNSPLHF	TGTGCCAGTAGTATATGGGGACAGCTGGGGAATTCACCCCTCCACTTT
13	-	TRBV20-1	TRBJ1-1	-	CSASIMGGTEAFF	TGCAGTGCTAGTATCATGGGGGGCACTGAAGCTTTCTTT
13	once	TRBV5-1	TRBJ1-5	-	CASRIGAGQPQHF	TGCGCCAGCAGAATTGGGGCAGGTCAGCCCCAGCATTTT
18	-	TRBV11-2	TRBJ2-3	TRBD2	CASSLSTSGGASTDTQYF	TGTGCCAGCAGCTTGTCGACTAGCGGGGGGGCTAGCACAGATACGCAGTATTTT
15	-	TRBV28	TRBJ1-2	TRBD1	CASSLRGQGLVGYTF	TGTGCCAGCAGCCTAAGGGGGCAGGGACTTGTGGGCTACACCTTC
13	-	TRBV2	TRBJ2-3	-	CASSVTRTDTQYF	TGTGCCAGCAGTGTCACCCGCACAGATACGCAGTATTTT
15	-	TRBV2	TRBJ2-2	-	CASSETEATTGELFF	TGTGCCAGCAGTGAGACCGAGGCCACCACCGGGGAGCTGTTTTTT
12	-	TRBV7-9	TRBJ1-5	-	CASSLVGQAQHF	TGTGCCAGCAGCTTAGTTGGGCAGGCCCAGCATTTT
14	-	TRBV9	TRBJ2-5	-	CASSAMRPQETQYF	TGTGCCAGCAGCGCTATGCGTCCGCAAGAGACCCAGTACTTC
16	-	TRBV11-3	TRBJ2-2	TRBD2	CASSLTSGIGTGELFF	TGTGCCAGCAGCTTAACAAGCGGGATCGGCACCGGGGAGCTGTTTTTT
15	-	TRBV27	TRBJ2-2	TRBD1	CASSPTGLGTGELFF	TGTGCCAGCAGCCCGACAGGGCTCGGCACCGGGGAGCTGTTTTTT
15	-	TRBV3-1/TRBV3-2	TRBJ1-6	TRBD1	CASRGGQGRNSPLHF	TGTGCCAGCAGGGGGGGACAGGGCCGGAATTCACCCCTCCACTTT
14	-	TRBV6-1	TRBJ1-5	-	CASSKAGVQQPQHF	TGTGCCAGCAGTAAAGCCGGGGTACAGCAGCCCCAGCATTTT
13	-	TRBV6-1	TRBJ2-7	TRBD1	CASSEGDRGEQYF	TGTGCCAGCAGTGAAGGGGACAGGGGCGAGCAGTACTTC
14	-	TRBV2	TRBJ1-6	-	CASSENAKNSPLHF	TGTGCCAGCAGTGAAAACGCCAAAAATTCACCCCTCCACTTT
18	-	TRBV5-6	TRBJ1-2	TRBD1	CASSLLVLSGTEKYGYTF	TGTGCCAGCAGCTTGCTCGTACTGTCCGGGACAGAGAAGTATGGCTACACCTTC
15	once	TRBV28	TRBJ2-3	-	CASSPRQGRTDTQYF	TGTGCCAGCAGCCCACGGCAGGGACGCACAGATACGCAGTATTTT
14	-	TRBV9	TRBJ1-3	-	CASSQGRTGNTIYF	TGTGCCAGCAGCCAGGGTCGAACTGGAAACACCATATATTTT
13	-	TRBV9	TRBJ2-1	-	CASSVGAYNEQFF	TGTGCCAGCAGCGTAGGGGCATACAATGAGCAGTTCTTC
15	-	TRBV5-6	TRBJ2-7	-	CASSFIRGIAYEQYF	TGTGCCAGCAGCTTTATACGGGGTATTGCCTACGAGCAGTACTTC
16	-	TRBV9	TRBJ2-1	TRBD2	CASSVVSREGRNEQFF	TGTGCCAGCAGCGTAGTGTCCCGGGAGGGCCGCAATGAGCAGTTCTTC
14	once	TRBV11-3	TRBJ2-7	TRBD2	CASSLNAGVYEQYF	TGTGCCAGCAGCTTAAACGCGGGGGTCTACGAGCAGTACTTC
16	-	TRBV3-1/TRBV3-2	TRBJ1-6	TRBD1	CASSLTGQVVYSPLHF	TGTGCCAGCAGCCTGACAGGACAGGTCGTTTATTCACCCCTCCACTTT
16	once	TRBV5-1	TRBJ1-5	-	CASSGPDPPLDQPQHF	TGCGCCAGCAGCGGGCCTGATCCCCCCCTGGATCAGCCCCAGCATTTT
12	-	TRBV4-1	TRBJ2-3	-	CASSRLADTQYF	TGCGCCAGCAGCCGACTAGCAGATACGCAGTATTTT
15	-	TRBV25-1	TRBJ2-7	-	CASSMSGAQPYEQYF	TGTGCCAGCAGTATGTCCGGGGCTCAGCCGTACGAGCAGTACTTC
20	-	TRBV18	TRBJ2-7	TRBD2	CASSPRIFSGLAGGIDEQYF	TGTGCCAGCTCACCACGAATTTTTAGCGGACTAGCGGGAGGGATTGACGAGCAGTACTTC
15	-	TRBV11-3	TRBJ2-1	-	CASSLYGDSYNEQFF	TGTGCCAGCAGCTTATATGGGGACTCCTACAATGAGCAGTTCTTC